Listed below are T cell receptor beta chains from one sample, sequenced in a study of cytomegalovirus exposure and HLA in healthy donors. The data were produced by immunoSEQ multiplex PCR, yet TCRdb's version contains in-frame clones alone and is incomplete. The data contain about 160,000 clones, approximately 90% of them singletons. The sample consisted of PBMCs. These receptors originate from a young woman in good health and CMV-seronegative. CDR3s include the opening cysteine and the closing phenylalanine or tryptophan. The D gene is left open where the match is weak.

d_gene,v_gene,len,j_gene,CDR3aa
.,TRBV28,16,.,CASSLGGAGHTYEQYF
.,TRBV28,11,TRBJ1-1,CASSVNTEAFF
.,TRBV6-1,15,TRBJ2-6,CASSHTASGANVLTF
TRBD1,TRBV27,16,TRBJ2-7,CASQQRQGQGAYEQYF
.,TRBV15,15,TRBJ2-5,CATSRDRQFQETQYF
TRBD1,TRBV9,16,TRBJ1-2,CASSPKGDRIDYGYTF
TRBD1,TRBV6-4,16,TRBJ1-2,CASSGTNQGGSGGYTF
.,TRBV2,13,TRBJ2-2,CASSESDTGELFF
.,TRBV19,14,TRBJ2-5,CASSHRALQETQYF
.,TRBV7-9,14,TRBJ1-2,CASTRGGANYGYTF
.,TRBV18,16,TRBJ1-1,CASSPTAGWVGTEAFF
TRBD1,TRBV6-1,13,TRBJ2-5,CASSGRGLETQYF
TRBD1,TRBV11-2,15,TRBJ2-5,CASSSSPDRGETQYF
TRBD1,TRBV7-9,14,TRBJ2-5,CASSFDRGWETQYF
.,TRBV19,17,TRBJ1-1,CASSISGSQAGSSGAFF
.,TRBV4-3,15,TRBJ2-7,CASSPRERSSYEQYF
TRBD2,TRBV27,16,TRBJ2-1,CASSHTGLAGGWEQFF
.,TRBV11-2,13,TRBJ2-7,CASSFSGSNEQYF
.,TRBV27,16,TRBJ1-2,CASSSQGKKWGFGYTF
.,TRBV19,13,TRBJ1-5,CASAESGGQPQHF
TRBD1,TRBV6-1,14,TRBJ1-6,CASTRNRGRETLHF
.,TRBV18,14,TRBJ2-7,CASSPGSVLYEQYF
TRBD1,TRBV5-1,16,TRBJ2-3,CASSWSRTGGTDTQYF
.,TRBV6-1,13,TRBJ2-3,CASSLRETDTQYF
TRBD2,TRBV11-2,17,TRBJ2-3,CASSHLLAGGSTDTQYF
TRBD2,TRBV28,15,TRBJ2-7,CASSFWAGGSYEQYF
.,TRBV5-6,18,TRBJ2-1,CASSLAWSTSSSYNEQFF
.,TRBV4-1,15,TRBJ2-1,CASSQLQGSYNEQFF
TRBD1,TRBV28,14,TRBJ1-5,CASNSDRGDQPQHF
TRBD2,TRBV6-1,15,TRBJ2-3,CASSALAGGTDTQYF
.,TRBV6-5,13,TRBJ2-7,CASSYSTRDEQYF
.,TRBV27,14,TRBJ1-1,CASSLRPHRGEAFF
.,TRBV6-1,12,TRBJ1-4,CASSERGEKLFF
TRBD1,TRBV10-3,14,TRBJ2-7,CAIRYGQGFYEQYF
TRBD2,TRBV7-2,19,TRBJ2-3,CASSLRLAGRFTSTDTQYF
TRBD1,TRBV2,15,TRBJ2-7,CASSNPFGTGSEQYF
TRBD2,TRBV2,14,TRBJ2-5,CATTVIGLAGEQYF
TRBD1,TRBV10-3,14,TRBJ2-7,CAISEQGAREEQYF
.,TRBV27,15,TRBJ1-2,CASSPASGANYGYTF
TRBD1,TRBV18,15,TRBJ2-1,CASSPIGQGSGEQFF
.,TRBV7-2,14,TRBJ2-1,CASSLVRRANEQFF
.,TRBV18,11,TRBJ2-7,CASATGTEQYF
TRBD1,TRBV19,14,TRBJ2-7,CASSIRQGVNEQYF
.,TRBV14,13,TRBJ1-2,CASSQEFQGGYTF
TRBD2,TRBV2,19,TRBJ2-5,CASSEGATSGRNVEETQYF
TRBD2,TRBV10-3,15,TRBJ2-1,CAISPLAGGDNEQFF
.,TRBV10-1,15,TRBJ1-2,CASSEPYPYNYGYTF
.,TRBV30,13,TRBJ1-1,CAWSGGAATEAFF
.,TRBV9,15,TRBJ1-4,CASSVVAGASEKLFF
.,TRBV14,15,TRBJ1-1,CASSQLHRGGTEAFF
TRBD1,TRBV18,13,TRBJ2-1,CASSSGQDNEQFF
.,TRBV4-1,18,.,CASSQGTYSPSGLYEQYF
.,TRBV19,12,TRBJ1-5,CASRGHNQPQHF